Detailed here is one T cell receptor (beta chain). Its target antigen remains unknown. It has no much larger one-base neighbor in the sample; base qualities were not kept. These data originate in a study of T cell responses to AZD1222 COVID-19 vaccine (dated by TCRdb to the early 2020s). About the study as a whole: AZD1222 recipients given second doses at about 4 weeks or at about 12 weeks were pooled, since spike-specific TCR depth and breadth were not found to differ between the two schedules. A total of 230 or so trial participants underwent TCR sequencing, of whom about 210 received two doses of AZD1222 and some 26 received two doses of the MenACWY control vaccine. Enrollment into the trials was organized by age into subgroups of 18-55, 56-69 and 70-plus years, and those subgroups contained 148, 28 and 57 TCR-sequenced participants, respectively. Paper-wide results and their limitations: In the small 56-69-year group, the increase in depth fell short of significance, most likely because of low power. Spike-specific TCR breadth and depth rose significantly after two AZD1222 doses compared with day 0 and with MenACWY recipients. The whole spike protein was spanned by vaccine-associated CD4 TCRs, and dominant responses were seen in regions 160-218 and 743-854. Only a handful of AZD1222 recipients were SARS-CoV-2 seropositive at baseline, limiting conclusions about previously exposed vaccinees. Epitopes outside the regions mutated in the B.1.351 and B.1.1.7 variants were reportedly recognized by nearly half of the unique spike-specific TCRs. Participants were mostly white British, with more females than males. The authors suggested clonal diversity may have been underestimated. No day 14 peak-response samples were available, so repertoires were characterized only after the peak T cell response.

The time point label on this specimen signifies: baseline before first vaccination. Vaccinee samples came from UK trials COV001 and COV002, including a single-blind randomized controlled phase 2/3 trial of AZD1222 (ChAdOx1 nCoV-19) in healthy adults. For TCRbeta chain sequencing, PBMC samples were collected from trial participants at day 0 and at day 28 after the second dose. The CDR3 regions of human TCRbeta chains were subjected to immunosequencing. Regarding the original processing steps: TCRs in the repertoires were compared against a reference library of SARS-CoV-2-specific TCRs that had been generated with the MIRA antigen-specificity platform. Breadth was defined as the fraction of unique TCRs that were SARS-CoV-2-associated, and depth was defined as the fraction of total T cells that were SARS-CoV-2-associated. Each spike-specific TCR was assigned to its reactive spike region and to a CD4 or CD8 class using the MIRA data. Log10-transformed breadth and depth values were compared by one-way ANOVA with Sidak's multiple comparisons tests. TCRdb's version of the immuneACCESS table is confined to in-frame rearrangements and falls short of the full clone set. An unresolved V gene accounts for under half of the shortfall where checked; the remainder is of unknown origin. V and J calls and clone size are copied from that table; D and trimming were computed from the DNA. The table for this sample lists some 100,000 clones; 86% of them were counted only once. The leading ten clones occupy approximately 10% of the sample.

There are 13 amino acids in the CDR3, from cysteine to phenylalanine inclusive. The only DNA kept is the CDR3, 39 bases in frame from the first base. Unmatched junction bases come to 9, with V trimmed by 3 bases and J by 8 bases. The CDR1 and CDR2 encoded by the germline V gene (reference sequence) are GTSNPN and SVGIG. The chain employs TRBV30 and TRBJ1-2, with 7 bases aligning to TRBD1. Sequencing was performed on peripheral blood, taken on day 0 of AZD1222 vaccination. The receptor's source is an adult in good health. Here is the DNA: TGTGCCTGGAGCCCTAATGGGGGACAGGGCTACACCTTC. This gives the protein CAWSPNGGQGYTF.